This T cell receptor (beta chain) was obtained from a study of cytomegalovirus exposure and HLA in healthy donors. Trimming cost V 3 bases and J 0 bases, with 15 bases left between them. The CDR3 loop spans 16 amino acids. CDR1 and CDR2 from the germline V gene are MDHEN and SYDVKM. The PCR used 60 Vbeta and 13 Jbeta primers. Here immunoSEQ multiplex PCR was the method, and the copy in TCRdb shows in-frame clones only, minus some. The sample shows under 300,000 clones, approximately 70% of them seen only once. This chain joins TRBV28 and TRBJ2-7, with D perhaps matching TRBD2 (5 bases). Input material: PBMCs. This clonotype was obtained from a female donor in good health and CMV-seronegative. CDR3 residues: CASSFPRTDFSYEQYF. CDR3 in DNA: TGTGCCAGCAGTTTTCCTCGGACTGATTTCTCCTACGAGCAGTACTTC.